These 25 T cell receptor beta chains share one sample of origin, sequenced in a study of T cell repertoires in cytomegalovirus infection. No antigen is known for these receptors. Via MiXCR, TCRdb re-called the reads, giving one row per CDR3 protein. The table lists roughly 500,000 distinct CDR3 sequences, under 55% of them singletons. The sample in question was cultured PBMCs, obtained from culture after CMV antigen stimulation. Receptors were obtained from a human donor in good health (CMV status not recorded). Some clones in this sample may be carry-over from other donors' samples.

The rearrangement joins TRBV7-9 to TRBJ2-2, with 9 bases matching TRBD1. The CDR3 loop spans 16 amino acids. The ends lost 5 bases at V and 6 bases at J; junction bases unmatched: 10. CDR1 is SEHNR, CDR2 FQNEAQ, per germline (reference sequence). CDR3 loop: CASSPTGTGSPGELFF. The CDR3 DNA is TGTGCCAGCAGCCCGACAGGGACAGGGTCCCCCGGGGAGCTGTTTTTT.

This chain uses TRBV12-3 or TRBV12-4 with TRBJ1-5; 12 bases fit TRBD1. This CDR3 spans 15 amino acids. V shed 0 bases, J shed 9 bases, and the junction held 3 bases outside the gene matches. The CDR3 DNA sequence: TGTGCCAGCAGTTTAGCGGGGACAGGGGGCTGGCCCCAGCATTTT. This sequence encodes CASSLAGTGGWPQHF.

The CDR3 sequence: CASGTTTGELFF. The CDR3 coding sequence is TGTGCCTCCGGGACTACCACCGGGGAGCTGTTTTTT. The rearrangement uses TRBV24-1 and TRBJ2-2, with 7 nucleotides matching TRBD2. The CDR3 sequence is 12 residues long. CDR1 is KGHDR and CDR2 is SFDVKD in the germline V gene. J gave up 4 bases and V 12 bases, and 4 bases lay outside the gene matches.

This clonotype was recorded only once. The rearrangement uses TRBV5-6 and TRBJ1-2; D is undetermined. CDR3 length: 14 amino acids. Deletions cut 6 bases from V and 3 bases from J, with 15 bases between. Germline V gene data show CDR1 as SGHDT and CDR2 as YYEEEE. The CDR3 DNA is TGTGCCAGCACCTCCGTGGCAGCTGACTATGGCTACACCTTC. Encoded protein: CASTSVAADYGYTF.

This chain joins TRBV27 and TRBJ1-4, with D possibly TRBD1 on 5 matching bases. The ends were cut back, 5 bases at V and 4 bases at J, with 11 bases in the middle. This CDR3 has 14 amino acids. The germline CDR1 and CDR2 sequences are MNHEY and SMNVEV (reference sequence). CDR3 in amino acids: CASSVRDGNEKLFF. In DNA form, the CDR3 reads TGTGCCAGCAGTGTCCGGGACGGTAATGAAAAACTGTTTTTT.

This chain uses TRBV19 with TRBJ1-1; 7 bases are shared with TRBD1. This CDR3 contains 15 residues. The trim removed 8 bases at V and 1 base at J, leaving 10 bases unmatched. CDR1 is LNHDA and CDR2 is SQIVND in the germline V gene (reference sequence). CDR3 sequence (DNA): TGTGCCAGTGAGGTGACAGGGCGGAGGAACACTGAAGCTTTCTTT. Translation: CASEVTGRRNTEAFF.

The chain employs TRBV5-1 and TRBJ2-7; 11 nucleotides align to TRBD2. V gave up 3 bases and J gave up 4 bases; unmatched junction bases: 6. Germline V lookup: CDR1 SGHRS, CDR2 YFSETQ. The CDR3 length is 15 residues. The CDR3 loop reads CASSSGGLAAYEQYF. The CDR3 DNA sequence: TGCGCCAGCAGCTCGGGGGGACTAGCGGCATACGAGCAGTACTTC.

This clonotype occurred a few times. This chain connects TRBV2 to TRBJ1-5; D not certain. Trimming took off 2 bases at V and 5 bases at J, with 10 bases between the two ends. This CDR3 comprises 14 residues. Germline CDR1 and CDR2: SNHLY and FYNNEI. CDR3 amino acids: CASSETSADQPQHF. The CDR3 nucleotides are TGTGCCAGCAGTGAAACATCGGCCGATCAGCCCCAGCATTTT.

This rearrangement joins TRBV19 to TRBJ1-2; possible D gene TRBD1, 6 bases. V lost 5 bases and J lost 7, with 17 bases in between. The germline gives CDR1 LNHDA, CDR2 SQIVND (reference sequence). This CDR3 contains 14 residues. The CDR3 here is CASSSGTPLSGYTF. CDR3 nucleotides: TGTGCCAGTAGTTCCGGGACACCTCTTTCTGGCTACACCTTC.

The chain links TRBV5-1 to TRBJ2-2; D is perhaps TRBD2 (6 bases). The ends were cut back, 4 bases at V and 0 bases at J, with 13 bases in the middle. The CDR3 consists of 16 residues. Germline CDR1 is SGHRS and CDR2 is YFSETQ. CDR3 bases: TGCGCCAGCAGCGGCGTTAGCGGTGCGAACACCGGGGAGCTGTTTTTT. It yields the protein CASSGVSGANTGELFF.

This rearrangement joins TRBV7-6 to TRBJ2-5; 9 bases match TRBD1. Germline CDR1 is SGHVS and CDR2 is FNYEAQ. The J segment lost 2 bases and the V segment lost 8 bases, leaving 6 bases of the junction unmatched. The CDR3 is 14 residues long. The CDR3 sequence is CASSDRGGQETQYF. The CDR3 DNA reads TGTGCCAGCTCGGACAGGGGTGGACAAGAGACCCAGTACTTC. The whole variable domain, filled in from reference TRBV7-6 and TRBJ2-5, reads GAGVSQSPRYKVTKRGQDVALRCDPISGHVSLYWYRQALGQGPEFLTYFNYEAQQDKSGLPNDRFSAERPEGSISTLTIQRTEQRDSAMYRCASSDRGGQETQYFGPGTRLLVL.

The rearrangement joins TRBV6-6 to TRBJ2-7, with D maybe TRBD1 (7 bases). The CDR3 is 16 residues long. Germline V CDR1 and CDR2: MNHNY, SVGAGI (reference sequence). The V and J ends lost 2 bases and 2 bases respectively, with 16 bases between them. CDR3 bases: TGTGCCAGCAGTTACCGAACGGGGGACAGTACCTACGAGCAGTACTTC. Translating it yields CASSYRTGDSTYEQYF.

A few counts support this clonotype. The CDR3 DNA follows: TGCGCCAGCAGCCAAGTTTGGGCAGGGTCTGGAAACACCATATATTTT. Translation gives CASSQVWAGSGNTIYF. V is TRBV4-3 and J is TRBJ1-3, with TRBD1 as a possible D gene (5 bases). V was clipped by 1 base and J by 1 base, with 11 bases between them. CDR3 length equals 16 residues. In germline, CDR1 is LGHNA, CDR2 YSLEER.

The chain carries TRBV2 and TRBJ2-3, with TRBD1 identical over 7 bases. After removal of 5 bases from V and 8 bases from J, the junction contained 7 bases not matched to a gene. Germline CDR1 and CDR2: SNHLY and FYNNEI. The CDR3 is made up of 13 amino acids. In nucleotides, the CDR3 is TGTGCCAGCAGTCCTCAGGGGGAAGGTACGCAGTATTTT. Its protein is CASSPQGEGTQYF.

The CDR3 bases are TGTGCCAGCAGCTTAGTCGGGACCCTCAACTCCTACGAGCAGTACTTC. Protein sequence: CASSLVGTLNSYEQYF. This chain joins TRBV7-2 and TRBJ2-7; the D gene could be TRBD1 or TRBD2 (5 bases each). Germline-derived CDR1 and CDR2 are SGHTA and FQGNSA. The CDR3 spans 16 residues. V lost 1 base and J 0 bases, leaving 13 bases between the germline ends. Supplemented by reference TRBV7-2 and TRBJ2-7, the full variable domain reads GAGVSQSPSNKVTEKGKDVELRCDPISGHTALYWYRQSLGQGLEFLIYFQGNSAPDKSGLPSDRFSAERTGGSVSTLTIQRTQQEDSAVYLCASSLVGTLNSYEQYFGPGTRLTVT.

A word on this clonotype: A much larger clone lies a single base off, so this may be a read error. The chain combines TRBV7-2 with TRBJ2-7; possibly TRBD2 for D (5 bases). The germline gives CDR1 SGHTA, CDR2 FQGNSA. This CDR3 region has 13 residues. This CDR3 reads CASSLAVDYERYF. The CDR3 DNA reads TGTGCCAGCAGCTTAGCAGTCGACTACGAGCGGTACTTC. Full variable domain (remainder filled in from reference TRBV7-2 and TRBJ2-7): GAGVSQSPSNKVTEKGKDVELRCDPISGHTALYWYRQSLGQGLEFLIYFQGNSAPDKSGLPSDRFSAERTGGSVSTLTIQRTQQEDSAVYLCASSLAVDYERYFGPGTRLTVT.

This clonotype has a handful of counts. CDR3 bases: TGTGCCAGCAGCTTAGACCCGGACGAGCAGTACTTC. It translates to CASSLDPDEQYF. The chain links TRBV7-2 to TRBJ2-7; D unresolved. Trimming took off 1 base at V and 5 bases at J, with 6 bases between the two ends. CDR3 length equals 12 residues. Germline CDR1 SGHTA, CDR2 FQGNSA.

This sequence joins TRBV6-2 or TRBV6-3 and TRBJ2-3; D ambiguous. V gave up 7 bases and J gave up 6 bases, with 20 bases separating them. CDR3 length: 15 amino acids. Germline lookup yields CDR1 MNHEY and CDR2 SVGEGT. DNA of the CDR3: TGTGCCAGCACCCAACAGTGGGCCACCCGGGATACGCAGTATTTT. Residues: CASTQQWATRDTQYF.

This clonotype came up a few times. This sequence joins TRBV7-8 and TRBJ2-7, with 7 positions matching TRBD1. The CDR3 contains 16 residues. J lost 1 base, V lost 10 bases, and 16 bases had no gene match. From germline, CDR1 is SGHVS and CDR2 FQNEAQ. The DNA of the CDR3 is TGTGCCAACCCACGCCAAGACAGGGTGAATTCCTACGAGCAGTACTTC. Translated, it gives CANPRQDRVNSYEQYF.

This clonotype was observed a handful of times. This sequence joins TRBV7-9 and TRBJ1-2; a possible D gene is TRBD1 (5 bases). Looked up from germline, CDR1 is SEHNR and CDR2 is FQNEAQ (reference sequence). The V end was cut by 5 bases, the J end by 5 bases, with 18 bases between. The CDR3 totals 15 residues. CDR3 in DNA: TGTGCCAGCAGCGAAGGGGTGGTGGGGTTATATGGCTACACCTTC. The encoded protein is CASSEGVVGLYGYTF.

For the CDR3, the DNA is TGTGCCAGCAGCTTGGGGGGCAGGAAAAACAATGAGCAGTTCTTC. It yields the protein CASSLGGRKNNEQFF. V usage is TRBV5-4 and J usage is TRBJ2-1; D might be TRBD1 (5 bases). This CDR3 region has 15 residues. V was cut by 0 bases and J by 5 bases, with 12 bases left in between. Germline CDR1 and CDR2: SGHNT and YYREEE (reference sequence).

The sample holds a few counts of this clonotype. The genes are TRBV19 and TRBJ2-3, with TRBD2 identical over 11 bases. CDR1 and CDR2 (germline): LNHDA, SQIVND (reference sequence). Germline trimming cut 5 bases from V and 2 bases from J; bases unmatched to any gene: 15. CDR3 length equals 19 residues. The CDR3 DNA is TGTGCCAGTAGTCCGAGGGGTCCCGGGACTAGCGGAGTCACAGATACGCAGTATTTT. This translates into CASSPRGPGTSGVTDTQYF.

This chain connects TRBV7-8 to TRBJ1-3; D is unresolved. In germline, CDR1 is SGHVS, CDR2 FQNEAQ. The CDR3 is made up of 16 amino acids. Trimming stripped 1 base from V and 0 bases from J, with 10 bases between. This chain's CDR3 is CASSLGYPISGNTIYF. The CDR3 DNA reads TGTGCCAGCAGCTTAGGGTACCCCATCTCTGGAAACACCATATATTTT.

This clonotype has more than one count but fewer than ten. The gene calls are TRBV7-2 and TRBJ1-1; D unclear. The length of the CDR3 is 14 residues. The V end lost 3 bases, the J end lost 10 bases, and 18 bases lay between the germline ends. Germline V gene data show CDR1 as SGHTA and CDR2 as FQGNSA. This CDR3 reads CASSLAGVLFTAFF. The CDR3, as DNA: TGTGCCAGCAGCTTGGCTGGGGTGCTCTTTACAGCTTTCTTT.

This clonotype has just a few counts. The chain uses TRBV27 and TRBJ2-1; 10 bases map to TRBD2. Germline values: CDR1 MNHEY, CDR2 SMNVEV (reference sequence). The V and J ends lost 4 bases and 4 bases, in that order; junction bases with no gene match: 10. CDR3 size: 17 residues. In DNA, the CDR3 is TGTGCCAGCAGTTCACCCAAAACTAGCGGGGATTACAATGAGCAGTTCTTC. Amino acid sequence: CASSSPKTSGDYNEQFF.